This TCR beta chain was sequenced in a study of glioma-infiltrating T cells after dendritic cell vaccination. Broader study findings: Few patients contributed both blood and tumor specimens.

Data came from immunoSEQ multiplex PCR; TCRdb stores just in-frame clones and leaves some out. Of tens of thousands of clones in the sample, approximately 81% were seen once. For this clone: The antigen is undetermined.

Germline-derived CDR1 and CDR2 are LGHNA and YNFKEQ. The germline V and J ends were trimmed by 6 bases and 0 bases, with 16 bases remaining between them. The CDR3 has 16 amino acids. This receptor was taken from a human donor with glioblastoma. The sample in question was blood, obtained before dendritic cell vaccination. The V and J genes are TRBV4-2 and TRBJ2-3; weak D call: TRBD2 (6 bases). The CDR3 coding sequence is TGTGCCAGCAGACCTGAGAGCGGGTTTAGCACAGATACGCAGTATTTT. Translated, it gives CASRPESGFSTDTQYF.